A single sample is the source of the 9 T cell receptor beta chains below, sequenced in a study of blood T cell repertoires in COVID-19. Assay: immunoSEQ multiplex PCR; the TCRdb copy retains only in-frame clones and omits some. The sample carries more than 300,000 clones, around 87% recorded once. Sequencing input: PBMCs or T cells enriched from blood (not recorded which). The receptors come from a man aged 35 to 55 in a cohort exposed to, infected with or recovered from COVID-19 (not recorded which).

V is TRBV6-4 and J is TRBJ2-1, with 8 bases matching TRBD2. The germline V gene has CDR1 MRHNA and CDR2 SNTAGT. The CDR3 consists of 15 residues. V shed 5 bases and J 2 bases; nucleotides not matched to a gene: 5. The CDR3 nucleotides read TGTGCCAGCAGTCCGAGCGGGGGTACCTACAATGAGCAGTTCTTC. Encoded protein: CASSPSGGTYNEQFF.

This chain joins TRBV5-1 and TRBJ1-6, with D maybe TRBD1 (5 bases). V shed 4 bases and J shed 5 bases, with 13 bases lying between them. Germline V CDR1 and CDR2: SGHRS, YFSETQ. This CDR3 has 15 residues. CDR3 DNA sequence: TGCGCCAGCAGCCGCGGACAATCGGATAATTCACCCCTCCACTTT. It is translated as CASSRGQSDNSPLHF.

This rearrangement joins TRBV1 to TRBJ2-7; TRBD2 reflects the table's D call only, with no check against the DNA. TRBV1 is designated a pseudogene. The CDR3 consists of 18 residues. CDR3 sequence: CTSSPPLPPSGSSYEQYF. As DNA, the CDR3 is TGCACCAGCAGCCCTCCCTTACCCCCGAGCGGGAGTTCCTACGAGCAGTACTTC.

In this sample, this clone turned up a few times. The chain uses TRBV3-1 (or the pseudogene TRBV3-2) and TRBJ2-3; 8 bases are shared with TRBD2. V dropped 1 base and J dropped 5; count of bases not matched to a gene: 2. The CDR3 spans 14 residues. Germline assignment: CDR1 LGHDT and CDR2 YNNKEL (reference sequence). The CDR3 region has the DNA TGTGCCAGCAGCCAAGGCGCGGGAGGAGATACGCAGTATTTT. It yields the protein CASSQGAGGDTQYF.

The rearrangement links TRBV3-1 (or the pseudogene TRBV3-2) to TRBJ2-5; 13 bases agree with TRBD2. This CDR3 has 16 residues. V lost 2 bases to trimming and J lost 5 bases; unmatched junction nucleotides: 5. The V gene's germline CDR1 is LGHDT and CDR2 YNNKEL (reference sequence). CDR3 nucleotide sequence: TGTGCCAGCAGCCAAAGACTAGCGGGAGGTGTGGAGACCCAGTACTTC. It is translated as CASSQRLAGGVETQYF.

The CDR3 DNA sequence: TGTGCCAGCAGTTACTCCCGGGGGATGGGTGAAAAACTGTTTTTT. Translating gives CASSYSRGMGEKLFF. The V and J genes are TRBV6-6 and TRBJ1-4; tentatively, D is TRBD1 (5 bases). CDR3 length: 15 amino acids. CDR1 is MNHNY, CDR2 SVGAGI, per germline (reference sequence). The germline V and J ends were trimmed by 0 bases and 7 bases, with 12 bases remaining between them.

The rearrangement links TRBV11-2 to TRBJ2-5; TRBD2 matches at 8 bases. The J segment lost 5 bases and the V segment lost 5 bases, leaving 10 bases of the junction unmatched. CDR3 size: 15 residues. Germline V lookup: CDR1 SGHAT, CDR2 FQNNGV. The CDR3 DNA is TGTGCCAGCAGCCCGAGAGCGGGAGTTTTGGAGACCCAGTACTTC. It translates to CASSPRAGVLETQYF.

The J gene is TRBJ1-1, the V gene TRBV5-6; 10 nucleotides agree with TRBD1. The CDR3 is 14 residues long. From germline, CDR1 is SGHDT and CDR2 YYEEEE. Trimming at V came to 7 bases and at J to 6 bases, leaving 9 bases not matched to a gene. Written as DNA, the CDR3 is TGTGCCAGCTATACGCGGGACAGGGGTTCTGAAGCTTTCTTT. This translates into CASYTRDRGSEAFF.

This clone was recorded a few times. The V and J genes are TRBV18 and TRBJ1-6, with 8 bases lining up with TRBD1. V lost 2 bases and J lost 10; bases outside the gene matches: 7. The CDR3 totals 15 residues. Germline loops: CDR1 KGHSH, CDR2 LQKENI. CDR3 DNA sequence: TGTGCCAGCTCACCAGGGCAGGGGGCAGGATCACCCCTCCACTTT. It specifies CASSPGQGAGSPLHF.